A single sample is the source of the 10 T cell receptor beta chains below, sequenced in a study of T cells in localized non-small cell lung cancer. Sequenced by immunoSEQ multiplex PCR; TCRdb stores in-frame clones only, minus some. Among 72,000 or so clones listed, just under 85% were seen once. Sequenced material: peripheral blood, taken before any cancer treatment. These receptors were obtained from a female donor of 60 years or more with stage I lung adenocarcinoma.

The gene calls are TRBV13 and TRBJ1-3; D possibly corresponds to TRBD1 (6 bases). The CDR3 is 14 residues long. Germline V lookup: CDR1 PRHDT, CDR2 FYEKMQ (reference sequence). V lost 5 bases, J lost 11 bases, and 19 bases lay in between. This CDR3 is CASSLYGGAFPIYF. The CDR3 coding sequence is TGTGCCAGCAGCCTGTACGGGGGCGCGTTCCCCATATATTTT.

CDR3 protein: CSVGGVTEETQYF. The CDR3 coding sequence is TGCAGCGTTGGAGGGGTGACGGAAGAGACCCAGTACTTC. The rearrangement links TRBV29-1 to TRBJ2-5; either TRBD1 or TRBD2 may supply D (5 bases each). V was trimmed by 4 bases and J by 3 bases, leaving 12 bases between them. This CDR3 has 13 residues. CDR1 and CDR2 (germline): SQVTM, ANQGSEA.

The CDR3, as DNA: TGTGCCAGCAGTGTGGGATCTAGCACAGATACGCAGTATTTT. Translation: CASSVGSSTDTQYF. V is TRBV2 and J is TRBJ2-3; D is unclear. CDR3 length: 14 residues. Germline values: CDR1 SNHLY, CDR2 FYNNEI. The V end was cut by 4 bases, the J end by 0 bases, with 8 bases between.

This chain joins TRBV2 and TRBJ1-2; 8 bases are shared with TRBD1. The V gene end was trimmed by 7 bases and the J gene end by 2 bases; junction bases not matched to a gene: 15. CDR1 and CDR2 (germline): SNHLY, FYNNEI. The CDR3 length is 17 residues. CDR3 DNA sequence: TGTGCCAGCATTTTCTTGGCGGAGGGACAGGCCAACTATGGCTACACCTTC. Residues: CASIFLAEGQANYGYTF.

This clone appeared once. V usage is TRBV11-3 and J usage is TRBJ2-1; D tentatively reads TRBD1 or TRBD2 (6 bases each). Trimming shortened V by 4 bases and J by 10 bases, and 26 bases separated the two germline ends. Germline CDR1 is SGHNT and CDR2 is YENEEA. The CDR3 consists of 17 residues. For the CDR3, the DNA is TGTGCCAGCAGCTCTGAGGGGGGACGGACCCTTTTGAGCGAGCAGTTCTTC. Its protein product is CASSSEGGRTLLSEQFF.

This clone was counted between two and nine times. V usage is TRBV7-2 and J usage is TRBJ1-2; 8 bases are a match to TRBD1. The CDR3 contains 14 residues. Germline V CDR1 and CDR2: SGHTA, FQGNSA. The V gene end was trimmed by 5 bases and the J gene end by 2 bases; junction bases not matched to a gene: 4. CDR3 protein: CASSPRTGNYGYTF. CDR3 DNA: TGTGCCAGCAGCCCAAGGACAGGGAACTATGGCTACACCTTC. The entire variable domain, with the rest obtained from reference TRBV7-2 and TRBJ1-2, is as follows: GAGVSQSPSNKVTEKGKDVELRCDPISGHTALYWYRQSLGQGLEFLIYFQGNSAPDKSGLPSDRFSAERTGGSVSTLTIQRTQQEDSAVYLCASSPRTGNYGYTFGSGTRLTVV.

The CDR3 nucleotides read TGCGCCAGCAGCTTGGGGGACCTTATCCCAAATTCACCCCTCCACTTT. As protein: CASSLGDLIPNSPLHF. The genes are TRBV5-1 and TRBJ1-6, with D possibly TRBD1 on 5 matching bases. Per the germline V gene, CDR1 is SGHRS and CDR2 is YFSETQ. The ends were cut back, 0 bases at V and 7 bases at J, with 14 bases in the middle. CDR3 length equals 16 residues.

This clone was counted only a few times. This sequence joins TRBV9 and TRBJ1-2, with D possibly matching TRBD1 (6 bases). The CDR3 runs to 13 residues. Trimming took off 3 bases at V and 7 bases at J, with 13 bases between the two ends. Looked up from germline, CDR1 is SGDLS and CDR2 is YYNGEE. Here the CDR3 reads CASSAGTHAGYTF. DNA of the CDR3: TGTGCCAGCAGCGCCGGGACACATGCTGGCTACACCTTC. Complete variable domain (other parts from reference TRBV9 and TRBJ1-2): DSGVTQTPKHLITATGQRVTLRCSPRSGDLSVYWYQQSLDQGLQFLIQYYNGEERAKGNILERFSAQQFPDLHSELNLSSLELGDSALYFCASSAGTHAGYTFGSGTRLTVV.

The chain uses TRBV18 and TRBJ1-6; D is uncertain. Germline lookup yields CDR1 KGHSH and CDR2 LQKENI. The V and J ends lost 3 bases and 7 bases respectively, with 7 bases between them. This CDR3 comprises 13 residues. CDR3 region: CASSPGINSPLHF. In DNA, the CDR3 is TGTGCCAGCTCACCGGGGATCAATTCACCCCTCCACTTT.

This clone has a single count. The chain couples TRBV12-5 to TRBJ2-1; possibly TRBD2 for D (6 bases). Germline assignment: CDR1 LGHNT and CDR2 FRNRAP. CDR3 length equals 16 residues. V lost 3 bases and J lost 2, with 14 bases in between. The CDR3 DNA reads as TGTGCTAGTGGTTTCCAATCCTTAGCGGCCTACAATGAGCAGTTCTTC. It is translated as CASGFQSLAAYNEQFF.